This TCR beta chain comes out of a study of cytomegalovirus exposure and HLA in healthy donors. General study results and limits: The investigators catalogued 180 or so TCR beta chains as cytomegalovirus-associated. In vitro testing confirmed three CMV-associated chains as specific for CMV antigens.

Here immunoSEQ multiplex PCR was the method, and the copy in TCRdb shows in-frame clones only, minus some. The data hold 140,000 or so clones, with around 90% observed a single time. About this clone: Its target is not known.

The CDR3 loop spans 16 amino acids. V lost 2 bases to trimming and J lost 3 bases, with 17 bases between them. Per the germline V gene, CDR1 is MNHEY and CDR2 is SMNVEV (reference sequence). Material: PBMCs. The rearrangement uses TRBV27 and TRBJ2-7; tentative D call: TRBD1 (5 bases). This sequence was found in a young man in good health and CMV-seropositive. In DNA, the CDR3 is TGTGCCAGCAGTTTAAGGGGCGGCGACTTCGGCTACGAGCAGTACTTC. This gives the protein CASSLRGGDFGYEQYF.